These T cell receptor beta chains were read from a single sample in a study of blood T cell repertoires in COVID-19. Repertoires were generated with immunoSEQ multiplex PCR, while TCRdb's copy carries only in-frame clones and drops some. The sample lists about 180,000 clones; 75% to 80% were seen once. What was sequenced was peripheral blood. The receptors originated from a woman aged 70-85 years with acute or convalescent COVID-19. Both conserved end residues are part of each CDR3. The order of the fields is V gene, J gene, CDR3 length, clone size, D gene, CDR3 DNA, CDR3 protein. D genes are given only for firm matches. Part of the rows lack a size; the others show once, few, many or a class for expanded clones.

TRBV30	TRBJ1-6	14	.	.	TGTGCCTGGGCCGATGACAGAACCAATTCACCCCTCCACTTT	CAWADDRTNSPLHF
TRBV20-1	TRBJ2-7	14	.	TRBD1	TGCAGTGCTAGTCCCTGGACAGGGGCCTACGAGCAGTACTTC	CSASPWTGAYEQYF
TRBV2	TRBJ1-2	15	.	.	TGTGCCAGCAACCCAACGGGGGGAGCTGCCAAGGGCTACACCTTC	CASNPTGGAAKGYTF
TRBV24-1	TRBJ1-5	14	.	.	TGTGCCACCAGTGATTACAAGATCAATCAGCCCCAGCATTTT	CATSDYKINQPQHF
TRBV12-3/TRBV12-4	TRBJ2-2	11	.	.	TGTGCCAGCAGTACGGTGGGGGAGCTGTTTTTT	CASSTVGELFF
TRBV2	TRBJ1-2	14	few	.	TGTGCCAGCAGTGGCTCTCAGGGGAACTATGGCTACACCTTC	CASSGSQGNYGYTF
TRBV3-1/TRBV3-2	TRBJ1-5	14	.	.	TGTGCCAGCAGCCAAAGGGGGAGGGGAGAGCCCCAGCATTTT	CASSQRGRGEPQHF
TRBV6-5	TRBJ2-7	12	.	.	TGTGCCAGCAGAACACTAGTTTACGAGCAGTACTTC	CASRTLVYEQYF
TRBV10-3	TRBJ1-1	15	.	TRBD1	TGTGCCATCAGCCTGACAGGGCAGGTGAACACTGAAGCTTTCTTT	CAISLTGQVNTEAFF
TRBV19	TRBJ1-1	15	.	.	TGTGCCAGTAGACCCGGACAGATCATGAACACTGAAGCTTTCTTT	CASRPGQIMNTEAFF
TRBV4-2	TRBJ2-1	16	.	TRBD2	TGTGCCAGCAGCCAAGATTTCGGGAGGGATTACAATGAGCAGTTCTTC	CASSQDFGRDYNEQFF
TRBV25-1	TRBJ2-2	14	many	.	TGTGCCAGCAGTGAACAGGGTTTCCCCGGGGAGCTGTTTTTT	CASSEQGFPGELFF
TRBV9	TRBJ2-1	12	.	.	TGTGCCAGCAGCCCAGGGTCGGGTGAGCAGTTCTTC	CASSPGSGEQFF
TRBV5-1	TRBJ1-1	14	.	.	TGCGCCAGCAGCTTGGGCAGGGGGAACACTGAAGCTTTCTTT	CASSLGRGNTEAFF
TRBV5-1	TRBJ1-3	16	.	.	TGCGCCAGCAGCTTTAGTACAGTTGACTCTGGAAACACCATATATTTT	CASSFSTVDSGNTIYF
TRBV5-1	TRBJ2-3	15	.	TRBD2	TGCGCCAGCAGCTCAGGGACTAGCGGGAGAGATACGCAGTATTTT	CASSSGTSGRDTQYF
TRBV6-6	TRBJ1-2	15	.	.	TGTGCCAGCAGGATGCGAACCGGGACTACATATGGCTACACCTTC	CASRMRTGTTYGYTF
TRBV20-1	TRBJ2-5	11	.	.	TGCAGTGCTTGGGACTTGGAGACCCAGTACTTC	CSAWDLETQYF
TRBV5-4	TRBJ2-2	16	.	TRBD1	TGTGCCAGCAGCTTGAAGCAGGGGGAGAACACCGGGGAGCTGTTTTTT	CASSLKQGENTGELFF
TRBV29-1	TRBJ1-2	12	.	TRBD1	TGCAGCGTTGTAGGACAGGGACATGGCTACACCTTC	CSVVGQGHGYTF
TRBV5-6	TRBJ2-2	15	.	TRBD1	TGTGCCAGCAGCTGGGGACAGGGTCGGGCCGGGGAGCTGTTTTTT	CASSWGQGRAGELFF
TRBV7-9	TRBJ1-1	15	.	TRBD1	TGTGCCAGCAGCCGCGAGACAGGGATGAACACTGAAGCTTTCTTT	CASSRETGMNTEAFF
TRBV14	TRBJ2-5	14	.	TRBD2	TGTGCCAGCAGCCAATCAGCGGGGGGTTGGGCCCAGTACTTC	CASSQSAGGWAQYF
TRBV5-4	TRBJ2-1	14	.	TRBD2	TGTGCCAGCAGCTTGGAAGCGGGAGTCTATGAGCAGTTCTTC	CASSLEAGVYEQFF
TRBV23-1	TRBJ2-2	18	.	TRBD2	TGCGCCAGCAGTCAATCGGGACTAGCGGGAGGGCCGACCGGGGAGCTGTTTTTT	CASSQSGLAGGPTGELFF
TRBV7-2	TRBJ2-1	13	.	.	TGTGCCAGCAGCTTACCTGGAGTTGCCGAGCAGTTCTTC	CASSLPGVAEQFF
TRBV6-2/TRBV6-3	TRBJ2-1	15	.	TRBD2	TGTGCCAGCAGTCGATGGACTAGCGGGGTCAATGAGCAGTTCTTC	CASSRWTSGVNEQFF
TRBV19	TRBJ2-5	13	.	TRBD1	TGTGCCAGTAGTATACAGGGGGATGAGACCCAGTACTTC	CASSIQGDETQYF
TRBV6-6	TRBJ1-5	15	.	TRBD1	TGTGCCAGCAGCTCCCAGGGGGGCGAAAATCAGCCCCAGCATTTT	CASSSQGGENQPQHF
TRBV2	TRBJ1-5	17	.	.	TGTGCCAGCAGTGAAATCCTTGGGGCCACGGGGGATCAGCCCCAGCATTTT	CASSEILGATGDQPQHF
TRBV5-1	TRBJ2-7	14	.	.	TGCGCCAGCAGCCCCCTAGCTGACATCTACGAGCAGTACTTC	CASSPLADIYEQYF
TRBV7-2	TRBJ2-3	17	.	TRBD2	TGTGCCAGCAGCCCCCGGGGGGGGACTGATAGCACAGATACGCAGTATTTT	CASSPRGGTDSTDTQYF
TRBV27	TRBJ2-2	16	few	TRBD2	TGTGCCAGCAGTCGACTAGCGGCTAGATCCACCGGGGAGCTGTTTTTT	CASSRLAARSTGELFF
TRBV7-8	TRBJ1-3	14	few	.	TGTGCCAGCAGAGCAGGGACTTCTGGAAACACCATATATTTT	CASRAGTSGNTIYF
TRBV7-8	TRBJ1-1	15	.	TRBD1	TGTGCCAGCAGCCCCAGGGGACAGAGGAACACTGAAGCTTTCTTT	CASSPRGQRNTEAFF
TRBV5-4	TRBJ2-1	16	.	.	TGTGCCAGCAGCCGAAGTGGAGGGAGGTCCTACAATGAGCAGTTCTTC	CASSRSGGRSYNEQFF
TRBV9	TRBJ2-1	15	.	TRBD2	TGTGCCAGCAGCGGACTAGCGGGATGGGGGGATGAGCAGTTCTTC	CASSGLAGWGDEQFF
TRBV24-1	TRBJ2-1	13	.	.	TGTGCCACCAGTGATTCCGGGGGTGATGAGCAGTTCTTC	CATSDSGGDEQFF
TRBV5-1	TRBJ2-5	12	.	TRBD2	TGCGCCAGCAGCCCGGGGGGGGAGACCCAGTACTTC	CASSPGGETQYF
TRBV28	TRBJ2-1	14	.	.	TGTGCCGGCGCCCGGGACCAGGGGTACAATGAGCAGTTCTTC	CAGARDQGYNEQFF
TRBV18	TRBJ2-2	17	.	.	TGTGCCAGCTCACCAAATCGGCGGGAACTAAACACCGGGGAGCTGTTTTTT	CASSPNRRELNTGELFF
TRBV6-5	TRBJ2-1	15	.	.	TGTGCCAGCAGGGGGTTGCGGACAAATAGAAAGGAGCAGTTCTTC	CASRGLRTNRKEQFF
TRBV5-1	TRBJ2-1	13	.	.	TGCGCCAGCAGCTTGGTTCTAGACGCTGAGCAGTTCTTC	CASSLVLDAEQFF
TRBV7-3	TRBJ2-1	13	once	.	TGTGCCAGCAGCCAAGGGGTCCATGGTGAGCAGTTCTTC	CASSQGVHGEQFF
TRBV5-1	TRBJ2-6	17	few	.	TGCGCCAGCAGCTTGACAGTCATGGACTCTGGGGCCAACGTCCTGACTTTC	CASSLTVMDSGANVLTF
TRBV5-6	TRBJ1-1	12	few	.	TGTGCCAGCAGCGAGCAAAACACTGAAGCTTTCTTT	CASSEQNTEAFF
TRBV18	TRBJ1-5	15	.	TRBD1	TGTGCCAGCTCACCCGGACAGGGTTGGGCTCAGCCCCAGCATTTT	CASSPGQGWAQPQHF
TRBV5-1	TRBJ2-3	13	once	.	TGCGCCAGTACTTTCAGGGGCACAGATACGCAGTATTTT	CASTFRGTDTQYF
TRBV11-2	TRBJ2-7	13	.	.	TGTGCCAGCAGCTTAAGGGAGACCTACGAGCAGTACTTC	CASSLRETYEQYF
TRBV2	TRBJ1-2	16	.	.	TGTGCCAGCAGTCCCCTGTCGTTTTCAGGACAGAATGGCTACACCTTC	CASSPLSFSGQNGYTF
TRBV10-2	TRBJ2-2	15	.	TRBD2	TGCGCCAGCTCTTTAGGGACTAGCGGCACCGGGGAGCTGTTTTTT	CASSLGTSGTGELFF
TRBV7-9	TRBJ2-4	16	.	.	TGTGCCAGCAGCTTAGGAGGCACCGGGGCCAAAAACATTCAGTACTTC	CASSLGGTGAKNIQYF